This T cell receptor beta chain was identified during a study of CD8+ T cells in alopecia areata. The sample's treatment: oral pan-JAK inhibitor, 5-10 mg twice daily. V dropped 7 bases and J dropped 6; count of bases not matched to a gene: 3. In germline, CDR1 is SQVTM, CDR2 ANQGSEA. CDR3 length: 12 residues. RNA was extracted and reverse transcribed into cDNA as the sequencing template. Assay used: immunoSEQ multiplex PCR; TCRdb lists only in-frame clones, some missing. The sample holds about 210,000 clones; around 65% are singletons and the top ten take roughly 1.2%. The starting material was CD4+ T cells sorted from blood, obtained around week 46, from a patient treated with tofacitinib. The V and J genes are TRBV29-1 and TRBJ2-1; 10 nucleotides agree with TRBD1. The TCR comes from a human donor with alopecia areata. The CDR3 spells CSAGQGPNEQFF. CDR3 in DNA: TGCAGCGCGGGACAGGGGCCCAATGAGCAGTTCTTC.